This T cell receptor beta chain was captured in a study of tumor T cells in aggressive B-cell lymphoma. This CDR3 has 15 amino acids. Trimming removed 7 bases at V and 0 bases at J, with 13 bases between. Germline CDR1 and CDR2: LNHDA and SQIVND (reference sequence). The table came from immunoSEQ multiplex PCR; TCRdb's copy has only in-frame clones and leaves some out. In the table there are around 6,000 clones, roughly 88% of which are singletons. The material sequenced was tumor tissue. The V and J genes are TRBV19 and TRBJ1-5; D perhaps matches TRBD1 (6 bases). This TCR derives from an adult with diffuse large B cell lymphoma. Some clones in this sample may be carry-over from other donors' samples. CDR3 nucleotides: TGTGCCAGTAACCTTGGGGGCTATAGCAATCAGCCCCAGCATTTT. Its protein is CASNLGGYSNQPQHF.